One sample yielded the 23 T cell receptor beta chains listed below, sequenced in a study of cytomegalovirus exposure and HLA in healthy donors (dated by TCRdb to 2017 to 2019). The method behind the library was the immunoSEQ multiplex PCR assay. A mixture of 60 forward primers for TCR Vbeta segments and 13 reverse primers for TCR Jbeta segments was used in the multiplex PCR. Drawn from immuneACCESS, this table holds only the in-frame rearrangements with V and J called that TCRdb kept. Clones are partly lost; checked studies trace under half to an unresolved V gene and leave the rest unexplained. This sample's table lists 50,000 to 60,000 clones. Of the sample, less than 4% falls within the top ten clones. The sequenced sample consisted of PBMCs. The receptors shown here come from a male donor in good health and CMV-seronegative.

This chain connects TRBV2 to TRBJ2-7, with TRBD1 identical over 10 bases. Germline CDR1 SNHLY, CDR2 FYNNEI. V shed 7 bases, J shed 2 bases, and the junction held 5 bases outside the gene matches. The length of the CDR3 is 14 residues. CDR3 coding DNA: TGTGCCAGCAATAAAGGGACAGGGGCCTACGAGCAGTACTTC. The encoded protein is CASNKGTGAYEQYF.

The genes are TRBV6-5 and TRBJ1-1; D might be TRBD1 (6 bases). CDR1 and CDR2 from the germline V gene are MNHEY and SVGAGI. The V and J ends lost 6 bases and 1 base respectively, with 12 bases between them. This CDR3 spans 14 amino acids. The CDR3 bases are TGTGCCAGCAGCAGCGGACAGCCGAACACTGAAGCTTTCTTT. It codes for CASSSGQPNTEAFF.

The CDR3 sequence is CASSLVGSREDEQYF. The CDR3 DNA is TGTGCCAGCAGCTTGGTCGGGTCCCGAGAGGACGAGCAGTACTTC. The V gene is TRBV5-6, the J gene TRBJ2-7; D remains ambiguous. V gave up 0 bases and J gave up 5 bases, with 15 bases separating them. This CDR3 is 15 amino acids long. Germline CDR1 is SGHDT and CDR2 is YYEEEE.

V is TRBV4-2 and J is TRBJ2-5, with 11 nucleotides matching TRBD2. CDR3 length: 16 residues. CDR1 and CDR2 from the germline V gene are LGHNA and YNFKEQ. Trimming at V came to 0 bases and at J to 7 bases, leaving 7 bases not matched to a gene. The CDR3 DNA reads TGTGCCAGCAGCCAAGATCGGACTAGCGGGCGTGGGACCCAGTACTTC. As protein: CASSQDRTSGRGTQYF.

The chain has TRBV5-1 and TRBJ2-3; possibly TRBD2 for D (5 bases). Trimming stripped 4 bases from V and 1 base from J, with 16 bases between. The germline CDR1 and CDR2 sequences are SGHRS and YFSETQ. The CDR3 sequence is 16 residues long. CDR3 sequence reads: CASSPAEDARTDTQYF. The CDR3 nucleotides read TGCGCCAGCAGCCCAGCGGAGGACGCCCGCACAGATACGCAGTATTTT.

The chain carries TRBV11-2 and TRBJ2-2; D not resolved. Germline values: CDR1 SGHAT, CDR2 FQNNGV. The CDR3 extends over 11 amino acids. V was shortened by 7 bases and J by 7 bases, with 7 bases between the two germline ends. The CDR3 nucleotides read TGTGCCAGCACCTCGTACGGGGAGCTGTTTTTT. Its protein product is CASTSYGELFF.

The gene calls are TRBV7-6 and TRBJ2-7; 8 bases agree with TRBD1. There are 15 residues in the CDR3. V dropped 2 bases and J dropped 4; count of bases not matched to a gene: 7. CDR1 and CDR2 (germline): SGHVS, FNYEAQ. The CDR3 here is CASSLRTGLVYEQYF. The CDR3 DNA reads TGTGCCAGCAGCTTAAGGACAGGGCTTGTATACGAGCAGTACTTC.

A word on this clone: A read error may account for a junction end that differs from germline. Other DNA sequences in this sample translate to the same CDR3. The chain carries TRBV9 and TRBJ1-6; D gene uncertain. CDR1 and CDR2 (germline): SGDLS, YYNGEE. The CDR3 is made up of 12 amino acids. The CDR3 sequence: CASSRDSSPLHF. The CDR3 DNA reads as TGTGCCAGCAGCCGCGATAGTTCACCCCTACACTTT.

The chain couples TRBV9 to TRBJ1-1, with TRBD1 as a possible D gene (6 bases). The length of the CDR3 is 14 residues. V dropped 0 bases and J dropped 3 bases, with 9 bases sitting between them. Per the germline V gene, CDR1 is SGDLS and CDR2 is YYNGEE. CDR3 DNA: TGTGCCAGCAGCGTAGGACAGGTTTACACTGAAGCTTTCTTT. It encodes CASSVGQVYTEAFF.

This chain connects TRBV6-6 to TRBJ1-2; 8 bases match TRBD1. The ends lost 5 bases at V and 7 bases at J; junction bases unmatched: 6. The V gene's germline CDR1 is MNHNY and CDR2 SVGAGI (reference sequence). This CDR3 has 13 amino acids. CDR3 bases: TGTGCCAGCAGTAAGACAGGGGAGGGTGGCTACACCTTC. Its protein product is CASSKTGEGGYTF.

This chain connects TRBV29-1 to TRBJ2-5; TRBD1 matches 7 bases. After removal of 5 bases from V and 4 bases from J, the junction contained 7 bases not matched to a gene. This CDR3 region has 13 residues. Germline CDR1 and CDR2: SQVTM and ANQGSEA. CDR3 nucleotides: TGCAGCGTTCAGATTACAGGGGTAGAGACCCAGTACTTC. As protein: CSVQITGVETQYF.

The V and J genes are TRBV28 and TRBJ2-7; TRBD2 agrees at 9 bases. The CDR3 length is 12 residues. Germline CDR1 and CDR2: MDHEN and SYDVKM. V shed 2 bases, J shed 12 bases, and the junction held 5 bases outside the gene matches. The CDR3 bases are TGTGCCAGCAGTTTAGGGACTAGCAGCCTGTACTTC. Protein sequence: CASSLGTSSLYF.

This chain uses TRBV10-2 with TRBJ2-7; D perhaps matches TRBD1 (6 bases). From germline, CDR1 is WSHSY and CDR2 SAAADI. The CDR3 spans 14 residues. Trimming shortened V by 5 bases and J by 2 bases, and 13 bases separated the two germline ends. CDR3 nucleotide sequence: TGCGCCAGCAGTTTCACGGGACAAGCCTACGAGCAGTACTTC. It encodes CASSFTGQAYEQYF.

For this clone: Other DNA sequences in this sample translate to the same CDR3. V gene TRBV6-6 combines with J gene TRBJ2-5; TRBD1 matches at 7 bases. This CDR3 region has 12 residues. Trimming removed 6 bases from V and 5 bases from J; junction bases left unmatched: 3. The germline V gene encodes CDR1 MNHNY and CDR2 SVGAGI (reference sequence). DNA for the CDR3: TGTGCCAGCAGACAGGGGTGGGAGACCCAGTACTTC. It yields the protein CASRQGWETQYF.

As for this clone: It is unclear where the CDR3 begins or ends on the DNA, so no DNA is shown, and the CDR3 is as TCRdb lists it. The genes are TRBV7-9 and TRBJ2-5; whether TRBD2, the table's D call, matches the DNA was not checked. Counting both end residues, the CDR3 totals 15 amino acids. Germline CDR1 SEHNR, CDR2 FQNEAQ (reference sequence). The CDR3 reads CASSPGTLDKETQYF.

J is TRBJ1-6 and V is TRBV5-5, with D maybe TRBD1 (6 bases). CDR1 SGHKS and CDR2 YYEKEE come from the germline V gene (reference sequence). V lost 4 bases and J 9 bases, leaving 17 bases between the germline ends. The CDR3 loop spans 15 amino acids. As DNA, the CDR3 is TGTGCCAGCAGCCAGGGGTGGGGGTCAGGTTCACCCCTCCACTTT. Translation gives CASSQGWGSGSPLHF.

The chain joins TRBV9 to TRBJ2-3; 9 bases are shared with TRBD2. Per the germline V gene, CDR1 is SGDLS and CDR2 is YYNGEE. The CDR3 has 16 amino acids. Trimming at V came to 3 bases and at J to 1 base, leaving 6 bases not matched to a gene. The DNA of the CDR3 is TGTGCCAGCAGCGCCGAAGCGGGGGGTCGCACAGATACGCAGTATTTT. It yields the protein CASSAEAGGRTDTQYF.

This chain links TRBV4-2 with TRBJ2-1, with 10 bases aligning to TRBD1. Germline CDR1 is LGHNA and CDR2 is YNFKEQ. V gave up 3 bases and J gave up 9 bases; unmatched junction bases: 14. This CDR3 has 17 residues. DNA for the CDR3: TGTGCCAGCAGCCATATCTGTCCCGGGACAGGGGAGGGTGAGCAGTTCTTC. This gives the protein CASSHICPGTGEGEQFF.

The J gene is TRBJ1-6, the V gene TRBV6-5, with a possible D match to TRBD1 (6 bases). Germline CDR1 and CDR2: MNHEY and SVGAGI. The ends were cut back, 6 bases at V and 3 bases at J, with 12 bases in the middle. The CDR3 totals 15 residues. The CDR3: CASSRDNFYNSPLHF. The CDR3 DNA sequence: TGTGCCAGCAGCCGGGACAACTTCTATAATTCACCCCTCCACTTT.

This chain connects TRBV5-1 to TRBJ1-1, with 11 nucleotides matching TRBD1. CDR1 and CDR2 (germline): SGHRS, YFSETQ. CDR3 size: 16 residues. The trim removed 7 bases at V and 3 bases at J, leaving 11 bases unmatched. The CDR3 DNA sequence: TGCGCCAGCGGGGCGGGGACAGGGGGTTTGGACACTGAAGCTTTCTTT. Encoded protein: CASGAGTGGLDTEAFF.

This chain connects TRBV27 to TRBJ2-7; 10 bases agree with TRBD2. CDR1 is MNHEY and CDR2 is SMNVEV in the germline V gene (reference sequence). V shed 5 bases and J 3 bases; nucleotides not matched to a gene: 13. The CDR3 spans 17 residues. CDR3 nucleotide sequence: TGTGCCAGCAGTCGAGTGGTAGGGACTAGCGACAACTACGAGCAGTACTTC. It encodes CASSRVVGTSDNYEQYF.

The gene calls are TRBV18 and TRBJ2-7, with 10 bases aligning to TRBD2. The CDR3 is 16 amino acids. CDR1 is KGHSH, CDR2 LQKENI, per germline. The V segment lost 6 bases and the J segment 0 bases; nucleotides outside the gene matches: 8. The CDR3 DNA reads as TGTGCCAGCTCCCAGTCCGGGACTAGCGTCTCCTACGAGCAGTACTTC. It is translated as CASSQSGTSVSYEQYF.

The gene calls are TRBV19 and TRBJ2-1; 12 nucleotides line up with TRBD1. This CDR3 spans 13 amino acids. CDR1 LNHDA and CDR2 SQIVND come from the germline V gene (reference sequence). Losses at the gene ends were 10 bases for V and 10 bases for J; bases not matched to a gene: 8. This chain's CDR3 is CATRDRGRREQFF. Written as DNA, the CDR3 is TGTGCCACCCGGGACAGGGGGCGGAGGGAGCAGTTCTTC. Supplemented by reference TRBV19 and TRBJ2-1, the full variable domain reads DGGITQSPKYLFRKEGQNVTLSCEQNLNHDAMYWYRQDPGQGLRLIYYSQIVNDFQKGDIAEGYSVSREKKESFPLTVTSAQKNPTAFYLCATRDRGRREQFFGPGTRLTVL.